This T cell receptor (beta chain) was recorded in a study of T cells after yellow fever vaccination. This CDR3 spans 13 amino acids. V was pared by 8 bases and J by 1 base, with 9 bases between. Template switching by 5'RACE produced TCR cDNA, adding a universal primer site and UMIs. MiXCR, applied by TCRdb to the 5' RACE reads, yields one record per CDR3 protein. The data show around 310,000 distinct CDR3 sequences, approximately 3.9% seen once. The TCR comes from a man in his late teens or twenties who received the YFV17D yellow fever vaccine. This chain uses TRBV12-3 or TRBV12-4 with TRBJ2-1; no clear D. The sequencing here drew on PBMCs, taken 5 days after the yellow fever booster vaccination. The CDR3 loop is CASGRSSYNEQFF. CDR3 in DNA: TGTGCCAGCGGGCGTTCTTCCTACAATGAGCAGTTCTTC.